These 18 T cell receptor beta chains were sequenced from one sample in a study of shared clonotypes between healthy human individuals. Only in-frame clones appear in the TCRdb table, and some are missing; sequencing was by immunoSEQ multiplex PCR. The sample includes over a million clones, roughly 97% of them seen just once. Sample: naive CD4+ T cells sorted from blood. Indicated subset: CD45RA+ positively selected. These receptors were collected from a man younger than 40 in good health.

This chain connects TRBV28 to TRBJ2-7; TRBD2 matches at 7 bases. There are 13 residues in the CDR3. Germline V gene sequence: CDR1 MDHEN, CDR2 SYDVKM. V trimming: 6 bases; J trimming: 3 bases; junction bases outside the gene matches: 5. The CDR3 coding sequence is TGTGCCAGCAGCGGACCGGGGGGCTACGAGCAGTACTTC. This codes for CASSGPGGYEQYF.

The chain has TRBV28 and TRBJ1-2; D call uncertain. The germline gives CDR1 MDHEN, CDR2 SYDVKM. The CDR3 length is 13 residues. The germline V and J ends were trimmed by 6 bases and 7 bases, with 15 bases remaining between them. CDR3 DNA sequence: TGTGCCAGCAGGTCAGAGGGATACTTTGGCTACACCTTC. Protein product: CASRSEGYFGYTF.

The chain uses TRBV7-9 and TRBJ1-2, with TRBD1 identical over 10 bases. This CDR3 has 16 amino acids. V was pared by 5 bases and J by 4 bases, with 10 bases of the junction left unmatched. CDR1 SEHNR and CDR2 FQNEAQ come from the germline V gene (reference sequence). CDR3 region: CASSPARDRGFYGYTF. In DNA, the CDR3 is TGTGCCAGCAGCCCCGCCCGGGACAGGGGATTCTATGGCTACACCTTC. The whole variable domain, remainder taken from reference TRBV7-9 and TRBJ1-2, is DTGVSQNPRHKITKRGQNVTFRCDPISEHNRLYWYRQTLGQGPEFLTYFQNEAQLEKSRLLSDRFSAERPKGSFSTLEIQRTEQGDSAMYLCASSPARDRGFYGYTFGSGTRLTVV.

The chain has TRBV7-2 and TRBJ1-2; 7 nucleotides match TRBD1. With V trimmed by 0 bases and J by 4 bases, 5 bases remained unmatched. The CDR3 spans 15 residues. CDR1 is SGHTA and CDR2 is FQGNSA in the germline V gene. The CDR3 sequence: CASSLAVGGSYGYTF. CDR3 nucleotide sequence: TGTGCCAGCAGCTTAGCGGTAGGGGGCAGCTATGGCTACACCTTC.

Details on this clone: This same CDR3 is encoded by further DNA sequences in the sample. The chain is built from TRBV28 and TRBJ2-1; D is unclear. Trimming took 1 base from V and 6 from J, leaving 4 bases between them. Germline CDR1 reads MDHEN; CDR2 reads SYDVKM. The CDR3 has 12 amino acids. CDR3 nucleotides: TGTGCCAGCAGTTTATTAGTCAATGAGCAGTTCTTC. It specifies CASSLLVNEQFF.

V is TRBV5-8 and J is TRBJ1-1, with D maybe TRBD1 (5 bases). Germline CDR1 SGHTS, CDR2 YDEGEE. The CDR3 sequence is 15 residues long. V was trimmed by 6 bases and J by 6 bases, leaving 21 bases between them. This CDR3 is CASTSKGPRFAEAFF. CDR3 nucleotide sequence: TGTGCCAGCACCTCTAAGGGGCCCCGGTTCGCTGAAGCTTTCTTT.

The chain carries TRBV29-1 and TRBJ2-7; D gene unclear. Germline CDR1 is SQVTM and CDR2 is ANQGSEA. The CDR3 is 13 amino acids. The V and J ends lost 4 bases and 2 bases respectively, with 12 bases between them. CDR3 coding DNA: TGCAGCGTTGGGAGTGTAGCAGCCTACGAGCAGTACTTC. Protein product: CSVGSVAAYEQYF.

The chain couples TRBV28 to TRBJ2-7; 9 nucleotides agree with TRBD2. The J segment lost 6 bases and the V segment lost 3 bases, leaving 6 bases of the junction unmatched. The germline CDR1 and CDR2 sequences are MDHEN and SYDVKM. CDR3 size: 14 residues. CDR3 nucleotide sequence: TGTGCCAGCAGTTTCCAACTAGCGGGTACCGAGCAGTACTTC. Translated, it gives CASSFQLAGTEQYF.

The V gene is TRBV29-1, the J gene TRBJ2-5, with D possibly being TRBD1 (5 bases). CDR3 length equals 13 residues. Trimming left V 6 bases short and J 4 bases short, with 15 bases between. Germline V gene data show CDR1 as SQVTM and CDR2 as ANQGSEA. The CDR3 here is CSVQDSATETQYF. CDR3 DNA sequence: TGCAGCGTACAAGACAGTGCGACAGAGACCCAGTACTTC.

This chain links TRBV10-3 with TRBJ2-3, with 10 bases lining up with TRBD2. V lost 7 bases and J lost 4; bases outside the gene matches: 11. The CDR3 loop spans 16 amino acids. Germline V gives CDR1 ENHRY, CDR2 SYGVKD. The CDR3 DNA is TGTGCCATCAAGTTTGCTAGCGGGAGCGGGGCAGATACGCAGTATTTT. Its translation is CAIKFASGSGADTQYF.

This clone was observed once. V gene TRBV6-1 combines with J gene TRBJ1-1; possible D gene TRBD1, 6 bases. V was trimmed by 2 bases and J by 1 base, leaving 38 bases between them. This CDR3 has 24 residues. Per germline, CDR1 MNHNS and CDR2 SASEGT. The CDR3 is CASSEFSGGSPNTGPEHRNTEAFF. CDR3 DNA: TGTGCCAGCAGTGAATTTTCTGGGGGGTCCCCCAATACAGGGCCGGAGCACCGGAACACTGAAGCTTTCTTT.

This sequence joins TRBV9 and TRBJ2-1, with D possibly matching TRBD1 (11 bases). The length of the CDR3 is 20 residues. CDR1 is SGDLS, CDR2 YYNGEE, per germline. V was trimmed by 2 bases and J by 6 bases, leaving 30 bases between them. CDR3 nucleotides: TGTGCCAGCAGCGTGGGGGACAGGGGGTCTAGCGGGAGCCGTGGCAATGAGCAGTTCTTC. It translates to CASSVGDRGSSGSRGNEQFF.

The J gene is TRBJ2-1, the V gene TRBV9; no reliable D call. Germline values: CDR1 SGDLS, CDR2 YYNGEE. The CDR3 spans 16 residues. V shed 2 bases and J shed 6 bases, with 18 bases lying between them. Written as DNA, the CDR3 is TGTGCCAGCAGCGTTTTTCAGCAGGCGTGGGGCAATGAGCAGTTCTTC. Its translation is CASSVFQQAWGNEQFF.

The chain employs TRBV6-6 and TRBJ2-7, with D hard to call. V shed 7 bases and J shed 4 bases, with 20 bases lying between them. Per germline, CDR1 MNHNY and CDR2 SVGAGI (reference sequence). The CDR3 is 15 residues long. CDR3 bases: TGTGCCAGCACTTTATCCCTTGGGATGACTTACGAGCAGTACTTC. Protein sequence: CASTLSLGMTYEQYF.

CDR3 bases: TGTGCCAGCAGCCCTACTAGCGTAAACAATGAGCAGTTCTTC. Protein: CASSPTSVNNEQFF. This chain links TRBV5-4 with TRBJ2-1, with 7 bases aligning to TRBD2. The V gene end was trimmed by 4 bases and the J gene end by 5 bases; junction bases not matched to a gene: 6. CDR1 SGHNT and CDR2 YYREEE come from the germline V gene (reference sequence). CDR3 length equals 14 residues.

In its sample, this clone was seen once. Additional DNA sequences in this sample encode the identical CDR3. CDR3: CASSLGTGGNEQFF. CDR3 nucleotide sequence: TGCGCCAGCAGCTTAGGCACAGGGGGCAATGAGCAGTTCTTC. The V gene is TRBV5-1, the J gene TRBJ2-1; 8 nucleotides agree with TRBD1. V lost 2 bases and J lost 6; bases outside the gene matches: 4. The CDR3 runs to 14 residues. Looked up from germline, CDR1 is SGHRS and CDR2 is YFSETQ. Together with reference TRBV5-1 and TRBJ2-1, the CDR3 gives the full variable domain: KAGVTQTPRYLIKTRGQQVTLSCSPISGHRSVSWYQQTPGQGLQFLFEYFSETQRNKGNFPGRFSGRQFSNSRSEMNVSTLELGDSALYLCASSLGTGGNEQFFGPGTRLTVL.

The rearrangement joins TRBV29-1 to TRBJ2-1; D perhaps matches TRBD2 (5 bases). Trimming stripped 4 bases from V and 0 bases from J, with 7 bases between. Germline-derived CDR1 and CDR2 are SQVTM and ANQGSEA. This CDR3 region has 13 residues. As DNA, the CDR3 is TGCAGCGTTGGGACTGACTCCTACAATGAGCAGTTCTTC. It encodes CSVGTDSYNEQFF.

CDR3 in amino acids: CASSLPVYNEQFF. In DNA form, the CDR3 reads TGTGCCAGCAGCTTACCAGTATACAATGAGCAGTTCTTC. The chain carries TRBV7-2 and TRBJ2-1; no reliable D call. Germline V gene sequence: CDR1 SGHTA, CDR2 FQGNSA. V lost 2 bases and J 4 bases, leaving 6 bases between the germline ends. This CDR3 has 13 amino acids.